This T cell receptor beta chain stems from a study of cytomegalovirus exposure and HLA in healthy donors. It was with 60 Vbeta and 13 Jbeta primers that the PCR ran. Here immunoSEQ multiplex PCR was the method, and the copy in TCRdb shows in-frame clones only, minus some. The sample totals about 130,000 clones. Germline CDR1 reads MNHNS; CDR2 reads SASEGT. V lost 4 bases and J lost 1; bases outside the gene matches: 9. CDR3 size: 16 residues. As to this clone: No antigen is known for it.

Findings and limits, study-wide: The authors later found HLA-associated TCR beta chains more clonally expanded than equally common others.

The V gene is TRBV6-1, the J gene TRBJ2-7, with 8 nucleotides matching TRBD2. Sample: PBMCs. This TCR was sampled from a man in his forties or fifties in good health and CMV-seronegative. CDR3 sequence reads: CASSVRGGKGSYEQYF. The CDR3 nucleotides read TGTGCCAGCAGTGTCCGGGGGGGCAAAGGGTCCTACGAGCAGTACTTC.